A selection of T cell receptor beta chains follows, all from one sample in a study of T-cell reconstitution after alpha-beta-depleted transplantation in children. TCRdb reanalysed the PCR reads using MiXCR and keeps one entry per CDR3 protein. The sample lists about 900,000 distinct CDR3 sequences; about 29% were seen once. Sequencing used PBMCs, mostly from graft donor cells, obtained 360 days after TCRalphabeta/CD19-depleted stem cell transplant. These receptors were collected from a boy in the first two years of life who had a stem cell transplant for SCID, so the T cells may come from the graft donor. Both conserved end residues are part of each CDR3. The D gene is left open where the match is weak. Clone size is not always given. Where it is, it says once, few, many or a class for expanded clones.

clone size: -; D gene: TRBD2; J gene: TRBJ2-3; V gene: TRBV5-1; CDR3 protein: CASRLAGLSSTDTQYF; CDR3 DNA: TGCGCCAGCAGACTAGCGGGGCTGTCTAGCACAGATACGCAGTATTTT
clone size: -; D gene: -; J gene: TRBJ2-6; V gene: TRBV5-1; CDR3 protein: CASSFTGPGANVLTF; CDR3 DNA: TGCGCCAGCAGCTTCACAGGGCCTGGGGCCAACGTCCTGACTTTC
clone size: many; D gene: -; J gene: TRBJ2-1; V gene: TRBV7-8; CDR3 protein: CASSLGRTPVF; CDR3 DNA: TGTGCCAGCAGCTTAGGAAGGACTCCTGTCTTC
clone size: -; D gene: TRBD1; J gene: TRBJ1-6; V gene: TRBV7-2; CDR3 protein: CASSLAMGQAIPLHF; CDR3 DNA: TGTGCCAGCAGCTTAGCGATGGGACAGGCTATTCCCCTCCACTTT
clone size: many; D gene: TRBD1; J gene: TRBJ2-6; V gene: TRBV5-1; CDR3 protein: CASSLLTGRTSGANVLTF; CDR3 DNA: TGCGCCAGCAGCTTGTTGACAGGGAGAACATCTGGGGCCAACGTCCTGACTTTC
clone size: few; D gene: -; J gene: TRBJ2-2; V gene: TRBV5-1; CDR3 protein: CASSLASIGGRTTGELFF; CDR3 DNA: TGCGCCAGCAGCTTGGCTTCGATCGGGGGGCGAACTACCGGGGAGCTGTTTTTT
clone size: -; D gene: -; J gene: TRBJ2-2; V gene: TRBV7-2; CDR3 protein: CASSLILGGELFF; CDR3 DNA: TGTGCCAGCAGCTTAATTCTGGGAGGGGAGCTGTTTTTT
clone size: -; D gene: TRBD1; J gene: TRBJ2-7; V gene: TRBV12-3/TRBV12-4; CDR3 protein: CASRPGQFSYEQYF; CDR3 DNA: TGTGCCAGCAGGCCGGGACAGTTCTCCTACGAGCAGTACTTC
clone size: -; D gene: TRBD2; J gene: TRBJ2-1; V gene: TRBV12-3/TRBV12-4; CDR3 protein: CASSLLRGGIEQFF; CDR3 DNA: TGTGCCAGCAGTTTACTCCGGGGGGGCATTGAGCAGTTCTTC
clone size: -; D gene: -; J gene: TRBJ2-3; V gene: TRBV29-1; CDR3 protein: CSAPRDIDTDTQYF; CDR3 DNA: TGCAGCGCCCCCCGCGACATCGACACAGATACGCAGTATTTT
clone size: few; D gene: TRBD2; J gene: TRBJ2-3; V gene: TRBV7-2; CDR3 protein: CASSFGALAGVTDTQYF; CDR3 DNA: TGTGCCAGCAGCTTTGGGGCCCTAGCGGGGGTCACAGATACGCAGTATTTT
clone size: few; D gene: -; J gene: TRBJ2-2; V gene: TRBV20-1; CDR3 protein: CSASRGANTGELFF; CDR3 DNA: TGCAGTGCTAGTAGGGGCGCGAACACCGGGGAGCTGTTTTTT
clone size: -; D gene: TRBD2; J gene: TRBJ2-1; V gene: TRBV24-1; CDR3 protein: CATSEQVAGIYNEQFF; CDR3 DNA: TGTGCCACCAGTGAGCAGGTAGCGGGGATCTACAATGAGCAGTTCTTC
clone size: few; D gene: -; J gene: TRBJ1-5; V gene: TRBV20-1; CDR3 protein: CSARDKVRAGQPQHF; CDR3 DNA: TGCAGTGCTAGAGATAAGGTCCGGGCGGGCCAGCCCCAGCATTTT
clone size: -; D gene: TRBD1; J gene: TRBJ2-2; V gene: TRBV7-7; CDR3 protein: CASSPLVGQGATGELFF; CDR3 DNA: TGTGCCAGCAGCCCACTCGTGGGACAGGGGGCCACCGGGGAGCTGTTTTTT
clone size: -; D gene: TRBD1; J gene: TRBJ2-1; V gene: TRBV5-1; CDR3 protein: CASSLAAGGYEQFF; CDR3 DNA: TGCGCCAGCAGCTTGGCCGCAGGGGGATATGAGCAGTTCTTC
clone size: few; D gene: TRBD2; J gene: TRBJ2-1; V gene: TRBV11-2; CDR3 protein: CASSLDPGGYNEQFF; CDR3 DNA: TGTGCCAGCAGCTTAGATCCGGGGGGCTACAATGAGCAGTTCTTC
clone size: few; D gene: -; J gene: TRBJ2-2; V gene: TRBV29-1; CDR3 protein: CSVWTSNTGELFF; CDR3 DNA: TGCAGCGTATGGACATCGAACACCGGGGAGCTGTTTTTT
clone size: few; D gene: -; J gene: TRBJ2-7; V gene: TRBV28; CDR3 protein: CASRGRGANEQYF; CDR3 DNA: TGTGCCAGCAGAGGAAGGGGAGCCAACGAGCAGTACTTC
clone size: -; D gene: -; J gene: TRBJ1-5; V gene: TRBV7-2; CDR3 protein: CASSHQSYSNQPQHF; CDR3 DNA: TGTGCCAGCAGCCACCAGAGTTATAGCAATCAGCCCCAGCATTTT
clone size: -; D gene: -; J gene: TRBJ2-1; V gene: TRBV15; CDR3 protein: CATSWSTSYNEQFF; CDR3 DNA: TGTGCCACCAGCTGGAGTACCTCCTACAATGAGCAGTTCTTC
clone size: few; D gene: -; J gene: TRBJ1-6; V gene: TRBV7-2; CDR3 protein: CASRPLNSYNSPLHF; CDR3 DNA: TGTGCCAGCAGGCCGCTTAACTCCTATAATTCACCCCTCCACTTT
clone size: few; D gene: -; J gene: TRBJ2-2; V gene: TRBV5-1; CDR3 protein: CASSSGWVSFGVNTGELFF; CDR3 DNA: TGCGCCAGCAGCTCCGGATGGGTCTCGTTCGGGGTGAACACCGGGGAGCTGTTTTTT